The 11 T cell receptor beta chains below come from one sample, sequenced in a study of vaccination effects on CD4 cells after COVID-19. Pools of viral peptides were used by the ViraFEST assay to expand antigen-specific CD4+ T cells ahead of sequencing. When nine to ten days of culture had elapsed, CD4+ T cells were isolated. A positive SARS-CoV-2 PCR test fell between March and December 2020. BNT162b2 vaccine or mRNA-1273 vaccine was given to participants in two doses. What these receptors recognize is not known. TCRdb's table, derived via immunoSEQ multiplex PCR, lists solely in-frame clones and lacks some. The sample records 17,000 or so clones, under 85% being singletons. The source was CD4+ T cells from PBMCs cultured with SARS-CoV-2 spike peptides, collected after COVID-19 vaccination. All receptors derive from a human donor who had a prior SARS-CoV-2 infection.

This clone was seen a single time. The chain has TRBV5-4 and TRBJ2-1; D not certain. The CDR3 is 15 residues long. Trimming removed 2 bases at V and 2 bases at J, with 11 bases between. The germline gives CDR1 SGHNT, CDR2 YYREEE (reference sequence). CDR3: CASSFFPQAYNEQFF. The CDR3, as DNA: TGTGCCAGCAGCTTTTTCCCCCAGGCCTACAATGAGCAGTTCTTC.

The gene calls are TRBV7-8 and TRBJ1-5; unclear D gene. Deletions cut 5 bases from V and 0 bases from J, with 5 bases between. This CDR3 region has 13 residues. Germline CDR1 reads SGHVS; CDR2 reads FQNEAQ. CDR3 in amino acids: CASSPYSNQPQHF. Written as DNA, the CDR3 is TGTGCCAGCAGCCCTTATAGCAATCAGCCCCAGCATTTT. The variable domain in full, completed from reference TRBV7-8 and TRBJ1-5, reads GAGVSQSPRYKVAKRGQDVALRCDPISGHVSLFWYQQALGQGPEFLTYFQNEAQLDKSGLPSDRFFAERPEGSVSTLKIQRTQQEDSAVYLCASSPYSNQPQHFGDGTRLSIL.

The chain employs TRBV6-5 and TRBJ2-7; D is unclear. In germline, CDR1 is MNHEY, CDR2 SVGAGI. The CDR3 has 15 residues. V shed 0 bases and J shed 2 bases, with 11 bases lying between them. For the CDR3, the DNA is TGTGCCAGCAGTTACTCCAGTCAGGAACCCTACGAGCAGTACTTC. Translated, it gives CASSYSSQEPYEQYF.

J is TRBJ2-1 and V is TRBV12-3 or TRBV12-4; D is ambiguous. V lost 3 bases, J lost 7 bases, and 7 bases lay in between. CDR3 length: 12 residues. This CDR3 is CASSFGGNEQFF. DNA of the CDR3: TGTGCCAGCAGTTTCGGTGGGAATGAGCAGTTCTTC.

This sequence joins TRBV23-1 and TRBJ2-5, with D perhaps TRBD1 or TRBD2 (5 bases each). TRBV23-1 is identified as an open reading frame with a role that is uncertain. Trimming cost V 4 bases and J 7 bases, with 13 bases left between them. The CDR3 length is 13 residues. The CDR3 loop reads CASSPGTWGTQYF. DNA for the CDR3: TGCGCCAGCAGTCCCGGGACGTGGGGGACCCAGTACTTC.

In this sample, this clone turned up once. The V and J genes are TRBV6-2 or TRBV6-3 and TRBJ2-1; the match to TRBD2 covers 11 bases. Germline V lookup: CDR1 MNHEY, CDR2 SVGEGT. After removal of 2 bases from V and 3 bases from J, the junction contained 3 bases not matched to a gene. CDR3 length: 16 amino acids. The CDR3 here is CASSYIAGGSYNEQFF. The CDR3 bases are TGTGCCAGCAGTTACATAGCGGGAGGGAGCTACAATGAGCAGTTCTTC.

The chain carries TRBV6-6 and TRBJ1-1; unclear D gene. Germline V gene sequence: CDR1 MNHNY, CDR2 SVGAGI (reference sequence). The V gene lost 0 bases and the J gene lost 4 bases, with 12 bases spanning the gap. This CDR3 spans 15 amino acids. For the CDR3, the DNA is TGTGCCAGCAGTTACTCGGGCAGGTTGGCCACTGAAGCTTTCTTT. Its translation is CASSYSGRLATEAFF.

This clone occurred a few times. The chain joins TRBV11-2 to TRBJ2-2; D possibly corresponds to TRBD1 (6 bases). V lost 2 bases and J lost 4, with 11 bases in between. This CDR3 is built from 15 residues. CDR1 is SGHAT and CDR2 is FQNNGV in the germline V gene. The CDR3 coding sequence is TGTGCCAGCAGCTTACGATTAGGGGGCACCGGGGAGCTGTTTTTT. Amino acids: CASSLRLGGTGELFF.

This clone has only a few counts. The genes are TRBV20-1 and TRBJ2-7, with D possibly matching TRBD2 (8 bases). Trimming stripped 7 bases from V and 5 bases from J, with 12 bases between. Germline CDR1 reads DFQATT; CDR2 reads SNEGSKA (reference sequence). CDR3 length: 11 amino acids. The CDR3 loop reads CSVSGTDEQYF. CDR3 bases: TGCAGTGTTAGCGGGACAGACGAGCAGTACTTC.

The V call is TRBV6-5, the J call TRBJ1-1; D is undetermined. Between the trimmed V and J ends, which lost 11 bases and 0 bases, there was a span of 16 bases. The germline CDR1 and CDR2 sequences are MNHEY and SVGAGI. This CDR3 has 14 residues. CDR3 region: CAAGSRRMNTEAFF. In nucleotides, the CDR3 is TGTGCCGCCGGGTCGAGGCGCATGAACACTGAAGCTTTCTTT.

The chain uses TRBV19 and TRBJ2-5; TRBD2 matches 8 bases. The germline gives CDR1 LNHDA, CDR2 SQIVND (reference sequence). The CDR3 consists of 15 residues. The junction had 2 bases not matched to a gene; V was cut back by 1 base and J by 1 base. CDR3 DNA: TGTGCCAGTAGTATAGGCGGGGGGCCCCAAGAGACCCAGTACTTC. Translating gives CASSIGGGPQETQYF.